This T cell receptor beta chain was obtained from a study of T cell responses to AZD1222 COVID-19 vaccine. General study points: It should be noted that donors were predominantly white British and more often female, and clonal diversity was possibly underestimated. CD4 TCRs covered the whole spike, strongest at regions 160-218 and 743-854. Among AZD1222 vaccinees, only six or seven were seropositive at baseline. Within unmutated variant regions lay the reported targets of nearly half of spike-specific TCRs.

As regards this clone: The antigen is not known.

Profiled with immunoSEQ multiplex PCR; TCRdb holds only in-frame clones, not every one. The sample contains some 150,000 clones, roughly nine tenths of which appear only once. V was cut by 6 bases and J by 7 bases, with 15 bases left in between. Per germline, CDR1 MNHEY and CDR2 SVGAGI. This CDR3 contains 14 residues. The chain recombines TRBV6-5 with TRBJ1-4; D is uncertain. Sequencing used peripheral blood, obtained on day 0 of MenACWY control vaccination. This TCR was recovered from an adult in good health. This chain's CDR3 is CASRNQTLGEKLFF. DNA of the CDR3: TGTGCCAGCAGGAACCAGACTCTGGGTGAAAAACTGTTTTTT.